The 18 T cell receptor beta chains given below trace back to one sample, sequenced in a study of blood T cells in healthy people across ages. The second PCR ran about 6 to 11 cycles with a sample-barcoded 5' primer and J-beta primers. TCRdb ran MiXCR on the 5' RACE reads and lists one entry per CDR3 protein. Of 600,000 or so distinct CDR3 sequences listed, 40% to 55% are singletons. The specimen was blood. The receptors come from a man older than 75 in good health.

The rearrangement joins TRBV28 to TRBJ2-2, with TRBD2 identical over 9 bases. This CDR3 comprises 13 residues. CDR1 is MDHEN, CDR2 SYDVKM, per germline. The ends lost 7 bases at V and 7 bases at J; junction bases unmatched: 4. CDR3 amino acids: CASTSGVGGELFF. CDR3 sequence (DNA): TGTGCCAGCACTAGCGGGGTTGGCGGGGAGCTGTTTTTT.

This clonotype appeared a few times. The chain joins TRBV29-1 to TRBJ2-7; 11 bases fit TRBD1. Per germline, CDR1 SQVTM and CDR2 ANQGSEA. J gave up 0 bases and V 7 bases, and 5 bases lay outside the gene matches. The CDR3 runs 14 residues. The CDR3, as DNA: TGCAGCGGGAGCGGGACAGGGGGCTCCTACGAGCAGTACTTC. Protein sequence: CSGSGTGGSYEQYF.

The chain couples TRBV6-1 to TRBJ2-5; no clear D. Gene TRBJ2-7 matches the end of the DNA better, so the J call may be wrong. Germline values: CDR1 MNHNS, CDR2 SASEGT. There are 13 residues in the CDR3. The CDR3 DNA reads as TGTGCCAGCAGTTTACCCCCAGGAGACGAGCAGTACTTC. Translation: CASSLPPGDEQYF.

This clonotype was seen only a few times. The rearrangement joins TRBV7-9 to TRBJ2-6; 9 nucleotides match TRBD1. With V trimmed by 6 bases and J by 3 bases, 6 bases remained unmatched. The CDR3 runs to 16 residues. The V gene's germline CDR1 is SEHNR and CDR2 FQNEAQ (reference sequence). CDR3 sequence: CASRHTGGVGANVLTF. Here the CDR3 DNA reads TGTGCCAGCAGACATACAGGGGGCGTTGGGGCCAACGTCCTGACTTTC.

As to this clonotype: Sequence at one end of the junction differs from germline and may be a read error. This chain links TRBV15 with TRBJ2-7; D is undetermined. Per the germline V gene, CDR1 is LNHNV and CDR2 is YYDKDF (reference sequence). The CDR3 is made up of 16 amino acids. The CDR3 sequence: CATSRETRTLSYGQYF. The CDR3 nucleotides are TGTGCCACCAGCAGGGAGACCAGGACCTTGTCCTACGGGCAGTACTTC. Using reference TRBV15 and TRBJ2-7 for the parts outside the CDR3, the full variable domain is DAMVIQNPRYQVTQFGKPVTLSCSQTLNHNVMYWYQQKSSQAPKLLFHYYDKDFNNEADTPDNFQSRRPNTSFCFLDIRSPGLGDTAMYLCATSRETRTLSYGQYFGPGTRLTVT.

A note on this clonotype: The germline gene is not matched at one end of the junction; a read error may be the cause. V usage is TRBV12-3 or TRBV12-4 and J usage is TRBJ1-2; no firm D call. The CDR3 is 12 residues long. The chain's CDR3 is CTSRSSGFGYTF. The CDR3, as DNA: TGTACCAGCAGATCCTCTGGTTTTGGCTACACCTTC.

There are many counts of this clonotype. The chain joins TRBV6-6 to TRBJ2-7; D uncertain. This CDR3 contains 17 residues. Germline V gene sequence: CDR1 MNHNY, CDR2 SVGAGI (reference sequence). Trimming left V 0 bases short and J 0 bases short, with 15 bases between. For the CDR3, the DNA is TGTGCCAGCAGTTACTCGGCAGGCCCCATTTACTCCTACGAGCAGTACTTC. This gives the protein CASSYSAGPIYSYEQYF.

The chain has TRBV29-1 and TRBJ2-4; tentative D call: TRBD2 (5 bases). The V end lost 1 base, the J end lost 13 bases, and 17 bases lay between the germline ends. Germline loops: CDR1 SQVTM, CDR2 ANQGSEA. The CDR3 runs 13 residues. The CDR3 reads CSVEGEGKGEQYF. Here the CDR3 DNA reads TGCAGCGTTGAAGGCGAGGGTAAGGGAGAGCAGTACTTC.

The chain uses TRBV20-1 and TRBJ2-7, with TRBD1 matching over 7 bases. The V and J ends lost 6 bases and 6 bases, in that order; junction bases with no gene match: 5. The CDR3 totals 11 residues. Germline assignment: CDR1 DFQATT and CDR2 SNEGSKA (reference sequence). The chain's CDR3 is CSADNRGEQYF. The CDR3 DNA sequence: TGCAGTGCAGATAACAGGGGCGAGCAGTACTTC.

The rearrangement joins TRBV12-3 or TRBV12-4 to TRBJ1-5; D remains unclear. This CDR3 spans 11 amino acids. The V gene lost 8 bases and the J gene lost 5 bases, with 7 bases spanning the gap. The CDR3, as DNA: TGTGCCAGCGCGGGCCATCAGCCCCAGCATTTT. As protein: CASAGHQPQHF.

This clonotype was detected only a few times. The chain has TRBV7-2 and TRBJ1-5, with unresolved D. Trimming pared 5 bases from V and 0 bases from J, leaving 5 bases between. CDR1 and CDR2 (germline): SGHTA, FQGNSA. The CDR3 spans 13 residues. The CDR3 is CASSVYSNQPQHF. The CDR3 DNA sequence: TGTGCCAGCAGCGTCTATAGCAATCAGCCCCAGCATTTT.

This sequence joins TRBV2 and TRBJ2-7, with 7 bases lining up with TRBD2. Near its end, the DNA agrees better with TRBJ2-4, so the J call may be wrong. Germline V lookup: CDR1 SNHLY, CDR2 FYNNEI. The CDR3 has 14 residues. CDR3 region: CASRAVMSGDIQYF. The DNA of the CDR3 is TGTGCCAGCAGGGCGGTCATGAGCGGGGACATTCAGTACTTC.

A few counts support this clonotype. The gene calls are TRBV29-1 and TRBJ2-5; 9 bases fit TRBD1. This CDR3 contains 16 residues. Germline CDR1 and CDR2: SQVTM and ANQGSEA. The V segment lost 6 bases and the J segment 3 bases; nucleotides outside the gene matches: 14. CDR3 DNA: TGCAGCGTCCGGCGGTGGGGGACAGGGTTCGAAGAGACCCAGTACTTC. Encoded protein: CSVRRWGTGFEETQYF.

The J gene is TRBJ2-3, the V gene TRBV20-1; tentatively, D is TRBD1 or TRBD2 (6 bases each). V lost 6 bases and J 6 bases, leaving 22 bases between the germline ends. The CDR3 spans 15 residues. CDR1 and CDR2 from the germline V gene are DFQATT and SNEGSKA (reference sequence). In DNA, the CDR3 is TGCAGTGCCGAGGGGAGTGCGGACAGCGGGGATACGCAGTATTTT. Its protein product is CSAEGSADSGDTQYF.

The rearrangement joins TRBV7-9 to TRBJ1-4; no clear D. Deletions cut 1 base from V and 7 bases from J, with 7 bases between. Germline V lookup: CDR1 SEHNR, CDR2 FQNEAQ (reference sequence). This CDR3 spans 13 amino acids. Here the CDR3 DNA reads TGTGCCAGCAGCTTAGGGGGTTTTGAAAAACTGTTTTTT. Protein: CASSLGGFEKLFF.

The CDR3 here is CASSLWDRKRLTYGYTF. The CDR3 DNA sequence: TGTGCCAGCAGTTTATGGGACAGGAAGAGGCTGACCTATGGCTACACCTTC. V is TRBV28 and J is TRBJ1-2; 7 nucleotides agree with TRBD1. Looked up from germline, CDR1 is MDHEN and CDR2 is SYDVKM. The length of the CDR3 is 17 residues. The trim removed 0 bases at V and 4 bases at J, leaving 11 bases unmatched.

The chain has TRBV6-2 or TRBV6-3 and TRBJ2-7, with a possible D match to TRBD1 (5 bases). Germline V gene data show CDR1 as MNHEY and CDR2 as SVGEGT. V was shortened by 0 bases and J by 5 bases, with 11 bases between the two germline ends. This CDR3 has 14 amino acids. This chain's CDR3 is CASSYSTGGDEQYF. CDR3 sequence (DNA): TGTGCCAGCAGTTACTCAACAGGTGGGGACGAGCAGTACTTC.

This chain joins TRBV14 and TRBJ2-7; 7 nucleotides match TRBD2. The CDR3 consists of 14 residues. V shed 7 bases and J 2 bases; nucleotides not matched to a gene: 8. Germline V gene sequence: CDR1 SGHDN, CDR2 FVKESK. The CDR3: CASKTGGFPYEQYF. In DNA, the CDR3 is TGTGCCAGCAAGACGGGAGGATTCCCCTACGAGCAGTACTTC.